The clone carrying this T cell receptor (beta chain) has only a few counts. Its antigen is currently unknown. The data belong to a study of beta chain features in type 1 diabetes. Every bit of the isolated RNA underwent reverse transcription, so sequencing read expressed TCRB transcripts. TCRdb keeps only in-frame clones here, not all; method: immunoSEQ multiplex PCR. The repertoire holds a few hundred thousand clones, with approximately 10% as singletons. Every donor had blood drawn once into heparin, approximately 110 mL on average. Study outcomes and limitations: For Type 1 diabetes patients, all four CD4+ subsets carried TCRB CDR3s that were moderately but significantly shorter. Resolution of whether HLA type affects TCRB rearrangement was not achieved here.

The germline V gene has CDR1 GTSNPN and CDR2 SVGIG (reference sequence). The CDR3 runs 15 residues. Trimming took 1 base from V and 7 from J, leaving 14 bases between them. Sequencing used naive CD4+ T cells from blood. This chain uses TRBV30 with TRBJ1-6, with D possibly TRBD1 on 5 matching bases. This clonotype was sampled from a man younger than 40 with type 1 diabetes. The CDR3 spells CAWSGGWGENSPLHF. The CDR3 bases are TGTGCCTGGAGTGGGGGTTGGGGGGAGAATTCACCCCTCCACTTT.